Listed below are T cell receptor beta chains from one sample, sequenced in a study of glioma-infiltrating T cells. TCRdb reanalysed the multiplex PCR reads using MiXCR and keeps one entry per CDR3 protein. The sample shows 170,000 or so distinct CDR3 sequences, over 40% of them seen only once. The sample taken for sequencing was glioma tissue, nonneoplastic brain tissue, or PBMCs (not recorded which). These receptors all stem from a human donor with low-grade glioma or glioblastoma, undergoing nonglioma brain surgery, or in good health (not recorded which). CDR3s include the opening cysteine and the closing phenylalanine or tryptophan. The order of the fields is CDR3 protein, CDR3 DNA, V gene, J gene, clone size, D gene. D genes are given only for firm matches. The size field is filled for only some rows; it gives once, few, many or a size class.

CSVAKYTEAFF	TGCAGCGTTGCAAAGTACACTGAAGCTTTCTTT	TRBV29-1	TRBJ1-1	many	.
CASSLGGTGDRAFF	TGTGCCAGCAGTTTAGGTGGGACAGGGGATCGCGCTTTCTTT	TRBV12-3/TRBV12-4	TRBJ1-1	few	TRBD1
CASSVDAGQVDTQYF	TGTGCCAGCAGTGTCGATGCCGGACAGGTCGATACGCAGTATTTT	TRBV2	TRBJ2-3	few	TRBD1
CSASEQPRDTQYF	TGCAGTGCTAGTGAACAGCCTAGGGATACGCAGTATTTT	TRBV20-1	TRBJ2-3	many	.
CASSPGPQAHGYTF	TGTGCCAGCAGCCCCGGGCCGCAAGCGCATGGCTACACCTTC	TRBV3-1	TRBJ1-2	.	.
CASSLGFAGSSYEQYF	TGTGCCAGCAGCTTAGGGTTTGCGGGGAGCTCCTACGAGCAGTACTTC	TRBV11-2	TRBJ2-7	.	.
CASSPGLIYEQYF	TGCGCCAGCAGCCCGGGACTTATCTACGAGCAGTACTTC	TRBV4-1	TRBJ2-7	many	.
CASSRQMGTQYF	TGTGCCAGCAGCCGCCAAATGGGGACCCAGTACTTC	TRBV3-1	TRBJ2-5	.	.
CASSPEYDRGLYQETQYF	TGTGCCAGCAGTCCTGAATATGACAGGGGCTTGTACCAAGAGACCCAGTACTTC	TRBV28	TRBJ2-5	.	TRBD1
CASSLSWLNEQYF	TGTGCCAGCAGCTTGTCTTGGCTAAACGAGCAGTACTTC	TRBV5-4	TRBJ2-7	few	.
CASSERGGGTEAFF	TGTGCCAGCAGTGAACGAGGGGGCGGCACTGAAGCTTTCTTT	TRBV2	TRBJ1-1	many	TRBD1
CASSTTITGELFF	TGTGCCAGTAGTACGACTATCACCGGGGAGCTGTTTTTT	TRBV19	TRBJ2-2	.	.
CASSFGQNTEAFF	TGTGCCAGCTCATTCGGACAGAACACTGAAGCTTTCTTT	TRBV18	TRBJ1-1	many	.
CSATTGTLDEQFF	TGCAGTGCTACTACCGGGACCCTGGATGAGCAGTTCTTC	TRBV20-1	TRBJ2-1	many	.
CASSRDRYTDTQYF	TGTGCCAGCAGCCGGGACAGATACACAGATACGCAGTATTTT	TRBV6-1	TRBJ2-3	many	TRBD1
CASSQGILVTDTQYF	TGTGCCAGCAGCCAAGGGATCCTAGTCACAGATACGCAGTATTTT	TRBV3-1	TRBJ2-3	many	.
CASSPGLAGYRTGELFF	TGTGCCAGCAGCCCTGGACTAGCGGGATATCGCACCGGGGAGCTGTTTTTT	TRBV6-2/TRBV6-3	TRBJ2-2	.	TRBD2
CASSLWGGELFF	TGTGCCAGCAGCCTGTGGGGCGGGGAGCTGTTTTTT	TRBV5-4	TRBJ2-2	.	.
CAIRTALGGNYGYTF	TGTGCCATCCGGACAGCTCTTGGGGGAAACTATGGCTACACCTTC	TRBV28	TRBJ1-2	many	.
CSASREIQETQYF	TGCAGTGCTAGTCGGGAGATCCAAGAGACCCAGTACTTC	TRBV20-1	TRBJ2-5	many	.
CAISESDRGRTDTQYF	TGTGCCATCAGTGAGTCGGACCGTGGGAGAACAGATACGCAGTATTTT	TRBV10-3	TRBJ2-3	.	.
CSAVHGTAEYEQYF	TGCAGTGCCGTACACGGGACGGCAGAATACGAGCAGTACTTC	TRBV20-1	TRBJ2-7	.	.
CASSPNRQGPYEQYF	TGTGCCAGCAGTCCCAATAGACAGGGGCCCTACGAGCAGTACTTC	TRBV28	TRBJ2-7	.	TRBD1
CASSTRALSGNTIYF	TGTGCCAGCAGCACCAGGGCCCTCTCTGGAAACACCATATATTTT	TRBV12-3/TRBV12-4	TRBJ1-3	few	.
CASSLLRDHQETQYF	TGTGCCAGCAGTTTACTACGTGACCATCAGGAGACCCAGTACTTC	TRBV27	TRBJ2-5	once	.
CASSQIYGQYF	TGTGCCAGCTCACAAATCTACGGGCAGTACTTC	TRBV18	TRBJ2-7	.	.
CASSLDFDEQFF	TGCGCCAGCAGCTTGGATTTTGACGAGCAGTTCTTC	TRBV5-1	TRBJ2-1	few	.
CASSVGTAGQPQHF	TGTGCCAGCAGCGTGGGGACAGCCGGTCAGCCCCAGCATTTT	TRBV9	TRBJ1-5	.	TRBD1
CAGDSRLSGANVLTF	TGTGCCGGGGACTCACGTCTCTCTGGGGCCAACGTCCTGACTTTC	TRBV7-9	TRBJ2-6	.	.
CSVRDLITGTQYF	TGCAGCGTTCGGGACCTCATAACGGGGACCCAGTACTTC	TRBV29-1	TRBJ2-5	.	.
CSATGQGASGRGNEQFF	TGCAGTGCAACGGGACAGGGGGCTAGCGGCCGTGGGAATGAGCAGTTCTTC	TRBV20-1	TRBJ2-1	many	TRBD1